This TCR beta chain was documented in a study of T-cell reconstitution after alpha-beta-depleted transplantation in children. Preparing the TCRbeta library involved the use of unique molecular identifiers. Each CDR3 protein is one row after TCRdb ran MiXCR on the PCR reads. The repertoire holds approximately 350,000 distinct CDR3 sequences, with about a tenth as singletons. Trimming cost V 6 bases and J 5 bases; bases outside gene matches: 8. The germline CDR1 and CDR2 sequences are DFQATT and SNEGSKA (reference sequence). The length of the CDR3 is 13 residues. Only a few counts were recorded for this clonotype.

The chain has TRBV20-1 and TRBJ2-5; 8 bases align to TRBD1. This receptor was identified in a human donor who donated a stem cell graft to a child with acute lymphoblastic leukemia. The specimen comprised PBMCs from the stem cell graft donor, sampled from the stem cell graft. In nucleotides, the CDR3 is TGCAGTGCCCAGGACAGGGTTTTGGAGACCCAGTACTTC. Translating gives CSAQDRVLETQYF.